The 5 T cell receptor beta chains reported below all come from one sample, sequenced in a study of cytomegalovirus exposure and HLA in healthy donors. PCR amplification relied on 60 Vbeta primers (plus 13 Jbeta primers). Assay: immunoSEQ multiplex PCR; the TCRdb copy retains only in-frame clones and omits some. The table has approximately 110,000 clones, approximately 70% seen once. The specimen sequenced was PBMCs. The receptor source for this set is a young man in good health and CMV-seronegative.

This chain joins TRBV9 and TRBJ1-5, with a weak D call TRBD1 (6 bases). Trimming removed 3 bases at V and 1 base at J, with 8 bases between. This CDR3 has 14 amino acids. Per germline, CDR1 SGDLS and CDR2 YYNGEE. In nucleotides, the CDR3 is TGTGCCAGCAGCGCAACAGGGAGCAATCAGCCCCAGCATTTT. The encoded protein is CASSATGSNQPQHF.

The chain joins TRBV5-4 to TRBJ2-2, with 8 bases matching TRBD1. The V gene's germline CDR1 is SGHNT and CDR2 YYREEE (reference sequence). This CDR3 has 15 amino acids. The V segment lost 7 bases and the J segment 2 bases; nucleotides outside the gene matches: 7. The CDR3 DNA follows: TGTGCCAGCCTCTCAGGGGGCTATAACACCGGGGAGCTGTTTTTT. Translation: CASLSGGYNTGELFF.

This clone was seen once. This rearrangement joins TRBV19 to TRBJ1-1; D is perhaps TRBD1 (6 bases). CDR3 length: 15 residues. Between the trimmed V and J ends, which lost 8 bases and 0 bases, there was a span of 16 bases. Germline V gives CDR1 LNHDA, CDR2 SQIVND (reference sequence). CDR3 sequence: CASHPGTIMNTEAFF. For the CDR3, the DNA is TGTGCCAGTCACCCCGGGACAATCATGAACACTGAAGCTTTCTTT.

This clone was found once. This chain uses TRBV5-1 with TRBJ2-5, with 7 positions matching TRBD2. The CDR3 is made up of 14 amino acids. J was trimmed by 3 bases and V by 1 base; bases with no gene match: 3. CDR1 and CDR2 (germline): SGHRS, YFSETQ. CDR3 protein: CASSLMGREETQYF. The CDR3 bases are TGCGCCAGCAGCTTGATGGGGAGGGAAGAGACCCAGTACTTC.

The rearrangement uses TRBV5-4 and TRBJ2-7, with 9 bases aligning to TRBD1. The CDR3 runs to 16 residues. The germline gives CDR1 SGHNT, CDR2 YYREEE (reference sequence). After removal of 0 bases from V and 7 bases from J, the junction contained 11 bases not matched to a gene. The CDR3 coding sequence is TGTGCCAGCAGCTTGGGAGCGGGGACAGGGACAGGGGAGCAGTACTTC. Translation gives CASSLGAGTGTGEQYF.